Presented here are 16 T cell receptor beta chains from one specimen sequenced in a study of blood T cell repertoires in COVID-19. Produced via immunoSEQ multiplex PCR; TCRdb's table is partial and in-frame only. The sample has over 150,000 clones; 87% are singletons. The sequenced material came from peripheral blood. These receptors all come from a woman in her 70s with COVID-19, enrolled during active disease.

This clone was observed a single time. This CDR3 is CASSSRYNEQFF. The CDR3 DNA sequence: TGTGCCAGCAGTTCCAGGTACAATGAGCAGTTCTTC. The rearrangement uses TRBV12-3 or TRBV12-4 and TRBJ2-1; D ambiguous. The CDR3 runs 12 residues. Deletions cut 4 bases from V and 4 bases from J, with 5 bases between.

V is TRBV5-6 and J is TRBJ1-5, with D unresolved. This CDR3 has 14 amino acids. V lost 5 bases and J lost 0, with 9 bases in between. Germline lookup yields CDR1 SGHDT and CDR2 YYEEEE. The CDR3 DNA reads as TGTGCCAGCAGTCGCAGATATAGCAATCAGCCCCAGCATTTT. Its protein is CASSRRYSNQPQHF. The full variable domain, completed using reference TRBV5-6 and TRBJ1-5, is DAGVTQSPTHLIKTRGQQVTLRCSPKSGHDTVSWYQQALGQGPQFIFQYYEEEERQRGNFPDRFSGHQFPNYSSELNVNALLLGDSALYLCASSRRYSNQPQHFGDGTRLSIL.

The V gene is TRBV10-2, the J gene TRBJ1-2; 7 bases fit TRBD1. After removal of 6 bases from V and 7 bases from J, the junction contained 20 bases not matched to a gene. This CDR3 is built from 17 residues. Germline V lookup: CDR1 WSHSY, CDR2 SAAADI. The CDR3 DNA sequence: TGCGCCAGCAGCCCCAAACAGGGGAAGAACGCCCCGGGTGGCTACACCTTC. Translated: CASSPKQGKNAPGGYTF.

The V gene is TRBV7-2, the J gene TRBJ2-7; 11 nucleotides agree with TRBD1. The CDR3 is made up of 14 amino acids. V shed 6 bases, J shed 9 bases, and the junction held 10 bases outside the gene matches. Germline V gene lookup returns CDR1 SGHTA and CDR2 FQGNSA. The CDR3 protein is CASRAAWDRGWQYF. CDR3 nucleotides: TGTGCCAGCAGAGCCGCCTGGGACAGGGGGTGGCAGTACTTC.

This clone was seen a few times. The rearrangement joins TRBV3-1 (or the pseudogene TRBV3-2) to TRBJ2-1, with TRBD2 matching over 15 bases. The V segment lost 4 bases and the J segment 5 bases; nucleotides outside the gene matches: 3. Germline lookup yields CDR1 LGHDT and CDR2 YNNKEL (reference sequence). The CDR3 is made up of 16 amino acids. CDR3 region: CASSRTSGGGHNEQFF. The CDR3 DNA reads TGTGCCAGCAGCCGGACTAGCGGGGGGGGGCACAATGAGCAGTTCTTC.

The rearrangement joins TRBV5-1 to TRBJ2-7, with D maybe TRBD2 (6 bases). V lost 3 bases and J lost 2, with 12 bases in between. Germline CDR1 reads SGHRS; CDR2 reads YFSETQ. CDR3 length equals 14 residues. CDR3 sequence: CASSSGLVPYEQYF. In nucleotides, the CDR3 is TGCGCCAGCAGCTCGGGACTTGTCCCCTACGAGCAGTACTTC. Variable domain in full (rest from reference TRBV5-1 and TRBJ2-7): KAGVTQTPRYLIKTRGQQVTLSCSPISGHRSVSWYQQTPGQGLQFLFEYFSETQRNKGNFPGRFSGRQFSNSRSEMNVSTLELGDSALYLCASSSGLVPYEQYFGPGTRLTVT.

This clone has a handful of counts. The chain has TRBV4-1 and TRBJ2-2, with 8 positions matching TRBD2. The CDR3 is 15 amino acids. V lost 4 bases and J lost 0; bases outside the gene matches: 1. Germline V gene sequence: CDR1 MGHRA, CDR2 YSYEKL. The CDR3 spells CASSPGGANTGELFF. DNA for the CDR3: TGCGCCAGCAGCCCCGGGGGGGCGAACACCGGGGAGCTGTTTTTT.

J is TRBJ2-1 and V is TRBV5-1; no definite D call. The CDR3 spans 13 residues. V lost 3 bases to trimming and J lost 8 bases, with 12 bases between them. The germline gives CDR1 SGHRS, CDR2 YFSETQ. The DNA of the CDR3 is TGCGCCAGCAGCTCACTTTCCTCCGATGAGCAGTTCTTC. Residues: CASSSLSSDEQFF.

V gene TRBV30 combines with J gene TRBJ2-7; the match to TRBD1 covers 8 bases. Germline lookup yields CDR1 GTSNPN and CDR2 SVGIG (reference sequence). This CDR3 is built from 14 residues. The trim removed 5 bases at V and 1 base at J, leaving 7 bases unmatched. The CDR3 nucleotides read TGTGCCTGGGATAAGACAGGGGAATCCTACGAGCAGTACTTC. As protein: CAWDKTGESYEQYF. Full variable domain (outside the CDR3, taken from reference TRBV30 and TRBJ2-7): SQTIHQWPATLVQPVGSPLSLECTVEGTSNPNLYWYRQAAGRGLQLLFYSVGIGQISSEVPQNLSASRPQDRQFILSSKKLLLSDSGFYLCAWDKTGESYEQYFGPGTRLTVT.

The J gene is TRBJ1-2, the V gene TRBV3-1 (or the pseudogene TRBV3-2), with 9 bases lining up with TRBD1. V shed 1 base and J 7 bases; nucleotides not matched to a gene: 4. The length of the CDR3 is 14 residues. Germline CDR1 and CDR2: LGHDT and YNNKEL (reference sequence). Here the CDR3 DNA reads TGTGCCAGCAGCCAAGGCACAGGGGGCAGTGGCTACACCTTC. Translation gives CASSQGTGGSGYTF.

CDR3 nucleotides: TGTGCCTGGAGTCTGGGGGGGCCGAACACTGAAGCTTTCTTT. Translation: CAWSLGGPNTEAFF. The J gene is TRBJ1-1, the V gene TRBV30, with a tentative D call TRBD1 (6 bases). Trimming left V 2 bases short and J 1 base short, with 11 bases between. CDR1 and CDR2 from the germline V gene are GTSNPN and SVGIG (reference sequence). The CDR3 extends over 14 amino acids.

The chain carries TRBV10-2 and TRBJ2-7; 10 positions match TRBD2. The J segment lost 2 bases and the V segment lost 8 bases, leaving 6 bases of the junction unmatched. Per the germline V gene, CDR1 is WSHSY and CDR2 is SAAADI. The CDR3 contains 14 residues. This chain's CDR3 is CASVAAGGPYEQYF. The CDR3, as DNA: TGCGCCAGCGTTGCAGCGGGGGGGCCCTACGAGCAGTACTTC.

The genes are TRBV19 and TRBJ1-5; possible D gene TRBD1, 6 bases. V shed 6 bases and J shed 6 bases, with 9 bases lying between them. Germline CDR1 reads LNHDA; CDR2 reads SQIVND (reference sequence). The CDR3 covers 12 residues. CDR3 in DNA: TGTGCCAGTAGCAACAGGGCTCAGCCCCAGCATTTT. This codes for CASSNRAQPQHF.

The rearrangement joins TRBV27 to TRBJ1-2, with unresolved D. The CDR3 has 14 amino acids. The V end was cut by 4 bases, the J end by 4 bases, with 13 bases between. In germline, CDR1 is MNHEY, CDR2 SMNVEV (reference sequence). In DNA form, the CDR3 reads TGTGCCAGCAGTTCAAGAGCACCGGGCTATGGCTACACCTTC. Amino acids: CASSSRAPGYGYTF.

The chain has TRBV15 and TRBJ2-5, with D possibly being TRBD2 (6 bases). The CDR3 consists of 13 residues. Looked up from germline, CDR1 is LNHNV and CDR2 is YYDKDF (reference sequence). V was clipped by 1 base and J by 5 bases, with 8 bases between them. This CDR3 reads CATSRGGRETQYF. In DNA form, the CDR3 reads TGTGCCACCAGCAGAGGGGGGAGGGAGACCCAGTACTTC. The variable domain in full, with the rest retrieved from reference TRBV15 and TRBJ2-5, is DAMVIQNPRYQVTQFGKPVTLSCSQTLNHNVMYWYQQKSSQAPKLLFHYYDKDFNNEADTPDNFQSRRPNTSFCFLDIRSPGLGDTAMYLCATSRGGRETQYFGPGTRLLVL.

The CDR3 nucleotides are TGCGCCAGCAGCCCTGGTACAGGGGGCGGGACCCAGCATTTT. It codes for CASSPGTGGGTQHF. The rearrangement uses TRBV5-1 and TRBJ1-5; 9 bases are a match to TRBD1. Per the germline V gene, CDR1 is SGHRS and CDR2 is YFSETQ. Losses at the gene ends were 4 bases for V and 11 bases for J; bases not matched to a gene: 10. The CDR3 consists of 14 residues.